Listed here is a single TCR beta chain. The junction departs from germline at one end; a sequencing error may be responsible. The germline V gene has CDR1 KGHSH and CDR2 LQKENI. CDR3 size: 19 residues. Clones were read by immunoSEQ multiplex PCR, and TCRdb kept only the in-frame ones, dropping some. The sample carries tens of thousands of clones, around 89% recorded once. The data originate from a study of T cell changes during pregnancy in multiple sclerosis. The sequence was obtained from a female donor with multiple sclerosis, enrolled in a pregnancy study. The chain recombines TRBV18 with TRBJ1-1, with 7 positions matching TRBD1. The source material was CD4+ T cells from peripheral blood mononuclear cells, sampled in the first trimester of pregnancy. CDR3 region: CASSPPLKFRGGGRRGGIF. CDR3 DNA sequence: TGTGCCAGCTCACCACCGTTGAAATTTCGAGGGGGCGGCCGCCGCGGAGGGATCTTT.